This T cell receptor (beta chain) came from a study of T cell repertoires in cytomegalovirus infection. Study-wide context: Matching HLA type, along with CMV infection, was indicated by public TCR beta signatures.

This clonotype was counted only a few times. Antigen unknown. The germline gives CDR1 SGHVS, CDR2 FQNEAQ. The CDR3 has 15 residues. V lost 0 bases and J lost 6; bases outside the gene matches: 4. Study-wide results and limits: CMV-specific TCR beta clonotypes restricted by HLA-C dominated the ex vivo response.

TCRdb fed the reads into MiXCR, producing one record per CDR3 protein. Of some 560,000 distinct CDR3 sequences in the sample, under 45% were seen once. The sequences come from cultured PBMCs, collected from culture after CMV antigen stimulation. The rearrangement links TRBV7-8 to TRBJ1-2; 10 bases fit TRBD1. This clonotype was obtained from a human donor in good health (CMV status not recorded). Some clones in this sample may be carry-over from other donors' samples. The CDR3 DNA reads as TGTGCCAGCAGCTTAGCCGGGACAGGGGTAAATGGCTACACCTTC. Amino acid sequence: CASSLAGTGVNGYTF.